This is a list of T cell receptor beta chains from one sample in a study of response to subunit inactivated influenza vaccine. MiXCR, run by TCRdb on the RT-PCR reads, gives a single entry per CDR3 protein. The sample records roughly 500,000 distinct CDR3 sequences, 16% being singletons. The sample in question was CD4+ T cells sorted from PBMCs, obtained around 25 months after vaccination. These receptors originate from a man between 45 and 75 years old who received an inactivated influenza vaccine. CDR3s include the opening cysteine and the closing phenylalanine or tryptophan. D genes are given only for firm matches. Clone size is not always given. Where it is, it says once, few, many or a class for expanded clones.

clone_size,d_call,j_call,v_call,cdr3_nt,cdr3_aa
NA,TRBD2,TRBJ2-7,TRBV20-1,TGCAGTGCTAGTGGATTCGGGGGGGTCTACGAGCAGTACTTC,CSASGFGGVYEQYF
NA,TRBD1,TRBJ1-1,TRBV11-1,TGTGCCAGCAAAACGGGACAGACGAACACTGAAGCTTTCTTT,CASKTGQTNTEAFF
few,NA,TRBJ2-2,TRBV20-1,TGCAGTGCCCAAGGATGGACCGGGGAGCTGTTTTTT,CSAQGWTGELFF
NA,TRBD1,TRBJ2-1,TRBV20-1,TGCAGTGCTCGCCCGACAGGGTACTCCTACAATGAGCAGTTCTTC,CSARPTGYSYNEQFF
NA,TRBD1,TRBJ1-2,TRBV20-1,TGCAGTGCAGGGACAGGGAACTATGGCTACACCTTC,CSAGTGNYGYTF
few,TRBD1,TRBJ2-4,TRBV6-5,TGTGCCAGCAGTTACTCGAGGGGGCGCGGAAACATTCAGTACTTC,CASSYSRGRGNIQYF
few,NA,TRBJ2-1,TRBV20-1,TGCAGTGCGCCTCTTCTTACAGGGGACTACTACAATGAGCAGTTCTTC,CSAPLLTGDYYNEQFF
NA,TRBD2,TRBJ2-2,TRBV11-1,TGTGCCAGCAGCAGACTTTCAGCGGGAGGGCCGGGCACCGGGGAGCTGTTTTTT,CASSRLSAGGPGTGELFF
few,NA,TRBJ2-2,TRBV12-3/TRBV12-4,TGTGCCAGCAGTTTATCTCGGGAATTCAACCTTTTACCGAACACCGGGGAGCTGTTTTTT,CASSLSREFNLLPNTGELFF
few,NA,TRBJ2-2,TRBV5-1,TGCGCCAGCAGCCCTCCGGACAGATCGAACACCGGGGAGCTGTTTTTT,CASSPPDRSNTGELFF
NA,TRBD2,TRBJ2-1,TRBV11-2,TGTGCCAGCAGCTTAGTAGCGGGGGGGCGGGATGAGCAGTTCTTC,CASSLVAGGRDEQFF
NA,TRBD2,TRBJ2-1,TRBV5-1,TGCGCCAGCAGCTCCGGACTAGCGGGGGGTCACTACAATGAGCAGTTCTTC,CASSSGLAGGHYNEQFF
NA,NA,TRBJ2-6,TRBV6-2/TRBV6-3,TGTGCCAGCAGGGGAGACAGGTTCCCTGGGGCCAACGTCCTGACTTTC,CASRGDRFPGANVLTF
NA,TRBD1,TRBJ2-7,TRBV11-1,TGTGCCAGCGAAGGACAGGGAAAGGATGAGCAGTACTTC,CASEGQGKDEQYF
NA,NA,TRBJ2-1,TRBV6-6,TGTGCCAGTGCCTCTTCCCGGGGGACACAGGAGTTCTTC,CASASSRGTQEFF
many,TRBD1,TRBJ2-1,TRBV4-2,TGTGCCAGCAGCCATCGACAGGGGGATGAGCAGTTCTTC,CASSHRQGDEQFF
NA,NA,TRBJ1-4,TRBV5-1,TGCGCCAGCAGCTTGGTTCAGGGAGAAGAAAAACTGTTTTTT,CASSLVQGEEKLFF
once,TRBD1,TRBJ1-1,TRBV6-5,TGTGCCAGCAGTTACAAGACAGGGGTGAACACTGAAGCTTTCTTT,CASSYKTGVNTEAFF
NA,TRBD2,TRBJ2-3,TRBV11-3,TGTGCCAGCAGCCCCAGGACTAGCGGAGATACGCAGTATTTT,CASSPRTSGDTQYF
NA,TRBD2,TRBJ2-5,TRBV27,TGTGCCAGCAGTTTATCGGAGCGGGGGGAAGAGACCCAGTACTTC,CASSLSERGEETQYF
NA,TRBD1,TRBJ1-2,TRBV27,TGTGCCAGCAGTTTATCCGACAGGGGAAAATATGGCTACACCTTC,CASSLSDRGKYGYTF
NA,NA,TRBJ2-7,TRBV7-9,TGTGCCAGCAGCCCGAGGGGGGGGATGAAACCCTACGAGCAGTACTTC,CASSPRGGMKPYEQYF
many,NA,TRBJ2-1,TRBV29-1,TGCAGCGTTGTGGCGGGGAATGTCAATGAGCAGTTCTTC,CSVVAGNVNEQFF
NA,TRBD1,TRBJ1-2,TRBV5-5,TGTGCCAGCAGCTCCGGACAGGGGCGGAATGGCTACACCTTC,CASSSGQGRNGYTF
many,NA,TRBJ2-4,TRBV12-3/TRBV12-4,TGTGCCAGCAGTTATGGTCCGTCGGACATTCAGTACTTC,CASSYGPSDIQYF
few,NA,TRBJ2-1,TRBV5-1,TGCGCCAGCAGTCCAGGGGGGACTTACTCCTACAATGAGCAGTTCTTC,CASSPGGTYSYNEQFF
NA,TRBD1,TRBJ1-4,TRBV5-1,TGCGCCAGCAGCTTGGGTAGGGACAGGACAACTAATGAAAAACTGTTTTTT,CASSLGRDRTTNEKLFF
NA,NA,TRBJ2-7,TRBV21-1,TGTGCCAGCAGCTCCCGGGGGGCTATGGTCGGGCAGTACTTC,CASSSRGAMVGQYF
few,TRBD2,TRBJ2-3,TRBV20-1,TGCAGTGCTCGGGGACTAGCGGGGGGGACCACAGATACGCAGTATTTT,CSARGLAGGTTDTQYF
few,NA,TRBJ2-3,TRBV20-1,TGCAGTGCTAGTCGGCAGGCTAGCACAGATACGCAGTATTTT,CSASRQASTDTQYF
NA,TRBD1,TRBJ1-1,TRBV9,TGTGCCAGCAGCGTAGCTGACAGGGGATATACTGAAGCTTTCTTT,CASSVADRGYTEAFF
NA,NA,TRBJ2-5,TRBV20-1,TGCAGTGTAAAAAGTCGGCTGGAGACCCAGTACTTC,CSVKSRLETQYF
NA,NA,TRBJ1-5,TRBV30,TGTGCCTGGAGTATATCCAGCAATCAGCCCCAGCATTTT,CAWSISSNQPQHF
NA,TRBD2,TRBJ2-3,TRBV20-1,TGCAGTGCTATTAGCGGGGGGGCGGGAGATACGCAGTATTTT,CSAISGGAGDTQYF
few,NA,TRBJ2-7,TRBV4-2,TGTGCCAGCAGCCAAGGACAGGCCTACGAGCAGTACTTC,CASSQGQAYEQYF
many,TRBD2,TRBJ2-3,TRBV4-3,TGCGCCAGCAGCCTTAGCGGGGGGGCCCTGGGCACAGATACGCAGTATTTT,CASSLSGGALGTDTQYF
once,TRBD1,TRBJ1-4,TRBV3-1,TGTGCCAGCAGCCAAGGGGCAGGGGGTGAAAAACTGTTTTTT,CASSQGAGGEKLFF
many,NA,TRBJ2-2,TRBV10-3,TGTGCCACCCGGACTGAATCGAACACCGGGGAGCTGTTTTTT,CATRTESNTGELFF
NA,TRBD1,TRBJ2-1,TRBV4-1,TGCGCCAGCAGCCAAAAGGACAGGGGTCCCTACAATGAGCAGTTCTTC,CASSQKDRGPYNEQFF
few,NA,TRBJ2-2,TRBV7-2,TGTGCCAGCAGCCCGTCGGAGCGGACAAACACCGGGGAGCTGTTTTTT,CASSPSERTNTGELFF
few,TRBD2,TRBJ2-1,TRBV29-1,TGCAGCGTGGAACTAGCGGGAGGGCCTAGGGGTCAGTTCTTC,CSVELAGGPRGQFF
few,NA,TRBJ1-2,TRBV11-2,TGTGCCAGCAGCTTTATGACAGCGTATGGCTACACCTTC,CASSFMTAYGYTF
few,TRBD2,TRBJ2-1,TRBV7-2,TGTGCCAGCAGCTTAGCTGGCGGGAGGGCCGCTGAGCAGTTCTTC,CASSLAGGRAAEQFF
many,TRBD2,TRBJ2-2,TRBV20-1,TGCAGTGCTAGAGGTTCACTAGCGGGGCTCACCGGGGAGCTGTTTTTT,CSARGSLAGLTGELFF
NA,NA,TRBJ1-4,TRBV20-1,TGCAGTGCTAGAGAGTGGGGGGGCGCCACGGGACCGAATGAAAAACTGTTTTTT,CSAREWGGATGPNEKLFF
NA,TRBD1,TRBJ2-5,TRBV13,TGTGCCAGCAGCTTACAGGGGGACCCTAGAGAGACCCAGTACTTC,CASSLQGDPRETQYF
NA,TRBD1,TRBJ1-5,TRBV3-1,TGTGCCAGCAGCCAAGGCACAGGGGGGTATCAGCCCCAGCATTTT,CASSQGTGGYQPQHF
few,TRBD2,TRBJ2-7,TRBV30,TGTGCCTGGAAGGTTAGCGGGAATTCCTACGAGCAGTACTTC,CAWKVSGNSYEQYF
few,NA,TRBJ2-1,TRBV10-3,TGTGCCATCAGTGACAACAGCCACAATGAGCAGTTCTTC,CAISDNSHNEQFF
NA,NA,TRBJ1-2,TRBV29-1,TGCAGCGTTGAGTGGCAGATCGACCTCTACACCTTC,CSVEWQIDLYTF
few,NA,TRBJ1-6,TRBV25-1,TGTGCCAGCAGTGAGACTAGGGATTCACCCCTCCACTTT,CASSETRDSPLHF
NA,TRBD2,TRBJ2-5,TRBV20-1,TGCAGTGCCACCTCCCGGCTAGCGGGCATACAAGAGACCCAGTACTTC,CSATSRLAGIQETQYF
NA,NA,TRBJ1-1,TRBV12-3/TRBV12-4,TGTGCCAGCAGTTGGGGTGAGGGGTCGTTTGAAGCTTTCTTT,CASSWGEGSFEAFF
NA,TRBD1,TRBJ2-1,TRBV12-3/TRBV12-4,TGTGCCAGCAGGCACCGGAGGACAGGGGTAAGCGATGAGCAGTTCTTC,CASRHRRTGVSDEQFF